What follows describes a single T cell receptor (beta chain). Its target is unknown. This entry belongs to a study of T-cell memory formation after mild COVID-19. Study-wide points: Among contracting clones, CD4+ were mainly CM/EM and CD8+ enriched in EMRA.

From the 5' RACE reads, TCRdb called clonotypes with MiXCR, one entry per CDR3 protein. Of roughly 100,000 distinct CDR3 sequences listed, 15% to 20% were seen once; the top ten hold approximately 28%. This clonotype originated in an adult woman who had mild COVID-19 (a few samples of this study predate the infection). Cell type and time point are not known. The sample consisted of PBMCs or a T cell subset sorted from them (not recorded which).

CDR3 residues: CASSPKGETDTQYF. As DNA, the CDR3 is TGTGCCAGCAGCCCGAAGGGGGAAACAGATACGCAGTATTTT. The V gene is TRBV9, the J gene TRBJ2-3; tentatively, D is TRBD1 (6 bases). The CDR3 is 14 residues long. Trimming took 4 bases from V and 3 from J, leaving 12 bases between them. From germline, CDR1 is SGDLS and CDR2 YYNGEE.